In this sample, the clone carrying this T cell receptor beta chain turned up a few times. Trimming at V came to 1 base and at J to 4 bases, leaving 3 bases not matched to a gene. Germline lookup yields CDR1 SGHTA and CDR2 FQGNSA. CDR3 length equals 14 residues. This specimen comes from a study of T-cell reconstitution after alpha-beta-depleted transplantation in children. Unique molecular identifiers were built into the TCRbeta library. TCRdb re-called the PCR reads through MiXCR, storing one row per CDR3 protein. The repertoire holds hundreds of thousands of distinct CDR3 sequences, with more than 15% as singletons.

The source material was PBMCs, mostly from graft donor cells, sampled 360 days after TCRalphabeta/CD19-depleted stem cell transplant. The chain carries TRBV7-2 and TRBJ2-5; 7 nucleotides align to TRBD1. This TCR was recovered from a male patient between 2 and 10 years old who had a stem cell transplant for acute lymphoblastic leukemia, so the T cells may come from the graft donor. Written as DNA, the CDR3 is TGTGCCAGCAGCTTAGAGCAGGGGGTAGAGACCCAGTACTTC. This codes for CASSLEQGVETQYF. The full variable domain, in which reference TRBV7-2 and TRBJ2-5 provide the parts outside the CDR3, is GAGVSQSPSNKVTEKGKDVELRCDPISGHTALYWYRQSLGQGLEFLIYFQGNSAPDKSGLPSDRFSAERTGGSVSTLTIQRTQQEDSAVYLCASSLEQGVETQYFGPGTRLLVL.